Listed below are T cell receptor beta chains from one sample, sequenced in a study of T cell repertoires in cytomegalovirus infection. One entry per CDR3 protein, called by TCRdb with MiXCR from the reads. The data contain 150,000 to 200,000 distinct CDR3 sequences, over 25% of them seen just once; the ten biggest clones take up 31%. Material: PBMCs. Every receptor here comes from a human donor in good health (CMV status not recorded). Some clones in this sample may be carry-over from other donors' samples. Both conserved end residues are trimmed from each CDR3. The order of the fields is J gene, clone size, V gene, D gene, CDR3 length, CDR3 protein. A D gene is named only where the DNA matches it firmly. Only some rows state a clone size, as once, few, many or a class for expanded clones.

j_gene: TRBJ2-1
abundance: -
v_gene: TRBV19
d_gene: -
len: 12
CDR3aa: ASSVEGSYNEQF

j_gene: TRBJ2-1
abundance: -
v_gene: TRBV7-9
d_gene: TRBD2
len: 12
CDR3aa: ASRTTAGGDEQF

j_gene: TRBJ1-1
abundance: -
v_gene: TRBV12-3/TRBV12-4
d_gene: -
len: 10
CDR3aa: ASSATLPKAF

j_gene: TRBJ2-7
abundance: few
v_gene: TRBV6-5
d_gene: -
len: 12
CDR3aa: ASRGTASSYEQY

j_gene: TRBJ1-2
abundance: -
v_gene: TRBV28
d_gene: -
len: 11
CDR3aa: ASSPSGVYGYT

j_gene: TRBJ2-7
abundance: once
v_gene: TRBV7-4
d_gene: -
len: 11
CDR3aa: ASSSAASYEQY

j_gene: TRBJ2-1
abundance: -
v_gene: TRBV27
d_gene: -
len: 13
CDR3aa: ASSDGPPSYNEQF

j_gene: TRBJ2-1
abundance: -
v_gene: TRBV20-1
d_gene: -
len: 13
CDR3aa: SARGGSGYYNEQF

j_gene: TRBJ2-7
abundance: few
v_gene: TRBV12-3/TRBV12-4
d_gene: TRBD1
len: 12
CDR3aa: ASSLSGTGDEQY

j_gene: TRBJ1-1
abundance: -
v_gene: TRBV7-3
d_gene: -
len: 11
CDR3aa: ASSNDGNTEAF

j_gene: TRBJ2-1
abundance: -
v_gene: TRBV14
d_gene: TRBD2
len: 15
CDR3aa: ASNQVWGSGDYNEQF

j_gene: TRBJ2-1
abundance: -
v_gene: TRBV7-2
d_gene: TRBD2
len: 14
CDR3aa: ASSLVGGTPGNEQF

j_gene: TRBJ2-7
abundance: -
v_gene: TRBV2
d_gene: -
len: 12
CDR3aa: ASSFRLLEYEQY

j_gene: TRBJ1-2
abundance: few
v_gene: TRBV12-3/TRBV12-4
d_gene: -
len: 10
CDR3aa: ASRQAEGGYT

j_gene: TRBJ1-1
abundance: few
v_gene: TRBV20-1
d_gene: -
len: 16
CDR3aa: SARDEAGTRWGDTEAF

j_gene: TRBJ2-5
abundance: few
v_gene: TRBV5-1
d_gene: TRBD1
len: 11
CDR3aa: ASSPQGTETQY

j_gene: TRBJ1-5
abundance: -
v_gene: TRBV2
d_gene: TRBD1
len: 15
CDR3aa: ASSAPGQGLGVQPQH

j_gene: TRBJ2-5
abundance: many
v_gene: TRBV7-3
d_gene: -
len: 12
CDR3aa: ASSLSLVQETQY

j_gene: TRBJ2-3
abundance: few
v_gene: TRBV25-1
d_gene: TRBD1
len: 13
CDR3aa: ASSDQNRGADTQY

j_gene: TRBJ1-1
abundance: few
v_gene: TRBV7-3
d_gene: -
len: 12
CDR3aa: ASSSTGLATEAF

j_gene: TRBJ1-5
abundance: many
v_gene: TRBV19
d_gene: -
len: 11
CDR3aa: ASKEDSAQPQH

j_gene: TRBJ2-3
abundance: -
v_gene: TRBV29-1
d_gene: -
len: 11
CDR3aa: SSAQSSTDTQY

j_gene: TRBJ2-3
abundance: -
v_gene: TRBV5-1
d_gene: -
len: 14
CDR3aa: ASSSRVGVPTDTQY

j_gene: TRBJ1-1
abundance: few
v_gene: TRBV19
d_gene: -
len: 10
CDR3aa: ASSTPDTEAF

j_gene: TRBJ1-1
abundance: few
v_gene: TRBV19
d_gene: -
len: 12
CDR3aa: ASSRAAMNTEAF